This T cell receptor (beta chain) derives from a study of T-cell memory formation after mild COVID-19. 5'RACE, which relied on constant-segment primers, yielded TCR alpha and TCR beta cDNA libraries carrying sample barcodes and UMIs. TCRdb independently ran MiXCR on the 5' RACE reads; one entry per CDR3 protein. The data hold fewer than 600,000 distinct CDR3 sequences, with less than 25% observed a single time. Overall study results and limits: Clonal second-wave expansions that peaked on day 37 had unconfirmed SARS-CoV-2 specificity. Day 15 to 85 contractors were CD4/CD8 balanced; later expanders leaned CD4+. Within pre-infection memory, some responding clones were found, suggesting cross-reactive memory joined.

On this clonotype: The target antigen is unknown.

The CDR3 spans 14 residues. V lost 5 bases and J 6 bases, leaving 16 bases between the germline ends. Germline CDR1 reads MNHEY; CDR2 reads SVGAGI. V usage is TRBV6-5 and J usage is TRBJ1-2, with D tentatively TRBD1 (5 bases). The specimen sequenced was PBMCs or a T cell subset sorted from them (not recorded which). The origin of this receptor is an adult woman who had mild COVID-19 (a few samples of this study predate the infection). Cell type and time point are not known. Here the CDR3 reads CASSGQGRGHGYTF. The CDR3 DNA is TGTGCCAGCAGTGGTCAGGGAAGAGGGCATGGCTACACCTTC.